What follows is one T cell receptor beta chain and its context. Its target is unknown. CDR1 and CDR2 from the germline V gene are SGHRS and YFSETQ. The CDR3 runs 17 residues. J gave up 5 bases and V 3 bases, and 11 bases lay outside the gene matches. The PCR used 60 Vbeta and 13 Jbeta primers. TCRdb keeps only in-frame clones here, not all; method: immunoSEQ multiplex PCR. The table lists under 150,000 clones, about four fifths of them singletons, with roughly 4% in the top ten. The donors gave bone marrow, and they were healthy. The data originate from a study of cytomegalovirus exposure and HLA in healthy donors. The study's findings and limits: The number of N-insertions in an Asian-associated ancestry cluster was reportedly below the 666-donor mean in a later analysis. With DRB1 most and HLA-C fewest, TCR association rates differed between HLA loci in a later analysis.

Sequencing was done on a sample of PBMCs. The sequence was obtained from a middle-aged woman in good health and CMV-seronegative. V gene TRBV5-1 combines with J gene TRBJ2-5; TRBD2 matches 12 bases. As DNA, the CDR3 is TGCGCCAGCAGCTCCGGACTAGCGGGGATGGGGCGGGAGACCCAGTACTTC. This translates into CASSSGLAGMGRETQYF.